The 23 T cell receptor beta chains given below trace back to one sample, sequenced in a study of siplizumab effects on memory and regulatory T cells. Sequencing was performed with immunoSEQ multiplex PCR; in TCRdb, only in-frame clones are kept and a portion is missing. The data hold approximately 100,000 clones, with 90% to 95% observed a single time. Material for sequencing was Tregs sorted from blood. All receptors come from a human donor in good health.

J is TRBJ2-7 and V is TRBV18, with 9 bases matching TRBD1. The length of the CDR3 is 13 residues. V dropped 6 bases and J dropped 5; count of bases not matched to a gene: 5. Germline CDR1 is KGHSH and CDR2 is LQKENI. DNA of the CDR3: TGTGCCAGCTCGGACAGGGGTGCCAACGAGCAGTACTTC. It specifies CASSDRGANEQYF.

The V call is TRBV7-9, the J call TRBJ2-3; the D gene is possibly TRBD1 (6 bases). Trimming removed 4 bases at V and 6 bases at J, with 17 bases between. The CDR3 extends over 15 amino acids. The V gene's germline CDR1 is SEHNR and CDR2 FQNEAQ (reference sequence). CDR3 region: CASSSPSRGADTQYF. CDR3 in DNA: TGTGCCAGCAGCTCACCTAGCAGGGGCGCGGATACGCAGTATTTT.

The CDR3 nucleotides are TGCGCCAGCAGCTTGGCAAGAGGGCCAGTAAACGGAGGTACGCAGTATTTT. It specifies CASSLARGPVNGGTQYF. V and J are TRBV5-1 and TRBJ2-3; D is perhaps TRBD2 (5 bases). The CDR3 runs 17 residues. Trimming shortened V by 0 bases and J by 8 bases, and 22 bases separated the two germline ends. Germline-derived CDR1 and CDR2 are SGHRS and YFSETQ.

In DNA form, the CDR3 reads TGTGCCAGCAGTGAATGGCCGTCTAGCGGCCAAGAGACCCAGTACTTC. Translation gives CASSEWPSSGQETQYF. The chain combines TRBV2 with TRBJ2-5; 7 bases are a match to TRBD2. J lost 1 base, V lost 2 bases, and 7 bases had no gene match. CDR3 length equals 16 residues. Germline loops: CDR1 SNHLY, CDR2 FYNNEI.

The rearrangement uses TRBV7-2 and TRBJ2-7; 7 nucleotides align to TRBD2. From germline, CDR1 is SGHTA and CDR2 FQGNSA. Trimming took 5 bases from V and 4 from J; bases not matched to a gene: 20. CDR3 length: 18 amino acids. CDR3 protein: CASSVTGTNAAGVYEQYF. DNA of the CDR3: TGTGCCAGCAGCGTGACCGGGACCAACGCGGCGGGGGTATACGAGCAGTACTTC.

J is TRBJ2-2 and V is TRBV9; D unresolved. The CDR3 is made up of 16 amino acids. Germline V gene lookup returns CDR1 SGDLS and CDR2 YYNGEE. The V and J ends lost 4 bases and 1 base respectively, with 14 bases between them. The CDR3 nucleotides are TGTGCCAGCAGCCCTGGCCCTCCAGAGAACACCGGGGAGCTGTTTTTT. Protein sequence: CASSPGPPENTGELFF.

The chain links TRBV20-1 to TRBJ1-3, with D unresolved. CDR1 is DFQATT, CDR2 SNEGSKA, per germline (reference sequence). The CDR3 length is 11 residues. V was trimmed by 6 bases and J by 6 bases, leaving 9 bases between them. As DNA, the CDR3 is TGCAGTGCAGCCGTAGTAAACACCATATATTTT. Its translation: CSAAVVNTIYF.

The V and J genes are TRBV27 and TRBJ1-2; 9 nucleotides agree with TRBD1. Unmatched junction bases numbered 10, after V lost 4 bases and J lost 7 bases. The CDR3 has 15 amino acids. The V gene's germline CDR1 is MNHEY and CDR2 SMNVEV (reference sequence). CDR3 amino acids: CASSSLGTGRSGYTF. The CDR3 nucleotides read TGTGCCAGCAGTTCCCTCGGGACAGGGAGAAGTGGCTACACCTTC.

The chain uses TRBV15 and TRBJ2-7; D might be TRBD2 (6 bases). The V gene lost 5 bases and the J gene lost 5 bases, with 19 bases spanning the gap. CDR1 is LNHNV and CDR2 is YYDKDF in the germline V gene (reference sequence). This CDR3 region has 15 residues. CDR3 in amino acids: CATSRSGLKFHEQYF. The CDR3 DNA reads TGTGCCACCAGCCGGTCGGGACTTAAATTCCACGAGCAGTACTTC.

CDR3 amino acids: CASSIRQGASGELFF. The CDR3 DNA is TGTGCCAGTAGTATCCGGCAGGGGGCTTCCGGGGAGCTGTTTTTT. The chain is built from TRBV19 and TRBJ2-2, with 8 bases fitting TRBD1. The length of the CDR3 is 15 residues. From germline, CDR1 is LNHDA and CDR2 SQIVND (reference sequence). V was clipped by 3 bases and J by 6 bases; unmatched bases: 6.

The genes are TRBV7-8 and TRBJ2-7; TRBD2 agrees at 12 bases. Trimming removed 5 bases from V and 8 bases from J; junction bases left unmatched: 10. Germline-derived CDR1 and CDR2 are SGHVS and FQNEAQ. This CDR3 is 15 amino acids long. CDR3 nucleotides: TGTGCCAGCAGCGCCCTAGCGGGAGGGGAGGGGAAGCAGTACTTC. It yields the protein CASSALAGGEGKQYF.

The chain uses TRBV19 and TRBJ1-5; the D gene is possibly TRBD1 (6 bases). In germline, CDR1 is LNHDA, CDR2 SQIVND (reference sequence). The CDR3 contains 14 residues. Trimming cost V 8 bases and J 9 bases, with 20 bases left between them. CDR3: CASQLPGEMRPQHF. CDR3 nucleotide sequence: TGTGCCAGTCAACTTCCAGGGGAGATGCGGCCCCAGCATTTT.

This chain uses TRBV6-6 with TRBJ2-2, with a weak D call TRBD1 (6 bases). This CDR3 has 15 amino acids. Germline CDR1 reads MNHNY; CDR2 reads SVGAGI (reference sequence). Trimming took 4 bases from V and 3 from J, leaving 12 bases between them. For the CDR3, the DNA is TGTGCCAGCAGTTTATGGGGGCCCCACACCGGGGAGCTGTTTTTT. Translating gives CASSLWGPHTGELFF.

The chain combines TRBV5-1 with TRBJ2-7, with 7 bases that match TRBD1. This CDR3 is built from 15 residues. V lost 2 bases to trimming and J lost 0 bases; unmatched junction nucleotides: 5. CDR1 and CDR2 from the germline V gene are SGHRS and YFSETQ. CDR3 protein: CASSLNRDSSYEQYF. In DNA, the CDR3 is TGCGCCAGCAGCTTAAACCGGGACAGCTCCTACGAGCAGTACTTC. The full variable domain, with the rest looked up from reference TRBV5-1 and TRBJ2-7, is KAGVTQTPRYLIKTRGQQVTLSCSPISGHRSVSWYQQTPGQGLQFLFEYFSETQRNKGNFPGRFSGRQFSNSRSEMNVSTLELGDSALYLCASSLNRDSSYEQYFGPGTRLTVT.

The chain employs TRBV7-9 and TRBJ2-5; 8 bases agree with TRBD2. Germline CDR1 is SEHNR and CDR2 is FQNEAQ (reference sequence). The CDR3 runs to 17 residues. V trimming: 2 bases; J trimming: 5 bases; junction bases outside the gene matches: 13. The CDR3 nucleotides read TGTGCCAGCAGCTTACCCCCCAGCGGGAGACTCAGGGAGACCCAGTACTTC. Amino acids: CASSLPPSGRLRETQYF.

The gene calls are TRBV18 and TRBJ2-1; 8 bases map to TRBD2. With 6 bases clipped from V and 9 bases from J, the junction kept 13 bases outside the gene matches. The CDR3 extends over 15 amino acids. The germline CDR1 and CDR2 sequences are KGHSH and LQKENI. The chain's CDR3 is CASSQAGDVFREQFF. CDR3 DNA sequence: TGTGCCAGCTCTCAAGCGGGAGACGTTTTTCGTGAGCAGTTCTTC.

The chain joins TRBV2 to TRBJ2-2, with 9 bases that match TRBD2. V lost 3 bases to trimming and J lost 3 bases; unmatched junction nucleotides: 8. The CDR3 is made up of 17 amino acids. Germline-derived CDR1 and CDR2 are SNHLY and FYNNEI. The CDR3 DNA is TGTGCCAGCAGTGATTCCATGGGACTAGCCGACACCGGGGAGCTGTTTTTT. Its protein product is CASSDSMGLADTGELFF.

The chain joins TRBV11-3 to TRBJ2-1, with TRBD1 matching 8 bases. The J segment lost 8 bases and the V segment lost 1 base, leaving 7 bases of the junction unmatched. This CDR3 contains 15 residues. CDR1 is SGHNT and CDR2 is YENEEA in the germline V gene. CDR3 in DNA: TGTGCCAGCAGCTTAGGGACAGGGAGGTTCGATGAGCAGTTCTTC. It codes for CASSLGTGRFDEQFF.

This clone turned up a few times. The chain couples TRBV2 to TRBJ2-3; 9 bases map to TRBD1. Germline values: CDR1 SNHLY, CDR2 FYNNEI. The trim removed 2 bases at V and 0 bases at J, leaving 9 bases unmatched. This CDR3 spans 18 amino acids. The CDR3 DNA sequence: TGTGCCAGCAGTGAATGGGGACAGGGACCTGGGAGCACAGATACGCAGTATTTT. This codes for CASSEWGQGPGSTDTQYF.

This rearrangement joins TRBV7-9 to TRBJ2-3; D perhaps matches TRBD1 (5 bases). Germline loops: CDR1 SEHNR, CDR2 FQNEAQ (reference sequence). CDR3 size: 17 residues. Trimming took 1 base from V and 3 from J, leaving 17 bases between them. Here the CDR3 DNA reads TGTGCCAGCAGCTTAGGTGACAGAAACATAGAGACAGATACGCAGTATTTT. Translating gives CASSLGDRNIETDTQYF.

The chain has TRBV11-1 and TRBJ2-2, with 8 bases that match TRBD2. The germline gives CDR1 SGHAT, CDR2 FQDESV (reference sequence). The CDR3 contains 15 residues. V was clipped by 0 bases and J by 5 bases; unmatched bases: 2. Here the CDR3 reads CASSLAQRGTGELFF. The CDR3 nucleotides are TGTGCCAGCAGCTTAGCGCAGCGGGGGACCGGGGAGCTGTTTTTT.

This chain connects TRBV19 to TRBJ2-5, with TRBD1 matching over 9 bases. The J call is in doubt because the DNA end fits TRBJ2-7 better. Looked up from germline, CDR1 is LNHDA and CDR2 is SQIVND (reference sequence). The length of the CDR3 is 15 residues. The CDR3 loop is CASSGGQGVSYEQYF. The CDR3 DNA follows: TGTGCCAGTAGTGGGGGACAGGGCGTCTCCTACGAGCAGTACTTC.

V usage is TRBV18 and J usage is TRBJ2-7; D is uncertain. The germline V gene has CDR1 KGHSH and CDR2 LQKENI. The CDR3 is 12 amino acids. The V gene lost 6 bases and the J gene lost 3 bases, with 9 bases spanning the gap. The CDR3 reads CASSRPGYEQYF. The DNA of the CDR3 is TGTGCCAGCTCTCGACCCGGCTACGAGCAGTACTTC.